This TCR beta chain was captured in a study of blood T cell repertoires in COVID-19. Sequencing was performed with immunoSEQ multiplex PCR; in TCRdb, only in-frame clones are kept and a portion is missing. The table has about 42,000 clones, approximately 73% seen once. The CDR3 contains 15 residues. Germline V gene lookup returns CDR1 MNHEY and CDR2 SVGAGI. J was trimmed by 3 bases and V by 3 bases; bases with no gene match: 7. The genes are TRBV6-5 and TRBJ2-7; TRBD1 matches 8 bases. This clonotype was sampled from an elderly man with acute or convalescent COVID-19. The sample was peripheral blood. CDR3 bases: TGTGCCAGCAGTTATCAACCCGGGACAGGCTACGAGCAGTACTTC. This translates into CASSYQPGTGYEQYF.